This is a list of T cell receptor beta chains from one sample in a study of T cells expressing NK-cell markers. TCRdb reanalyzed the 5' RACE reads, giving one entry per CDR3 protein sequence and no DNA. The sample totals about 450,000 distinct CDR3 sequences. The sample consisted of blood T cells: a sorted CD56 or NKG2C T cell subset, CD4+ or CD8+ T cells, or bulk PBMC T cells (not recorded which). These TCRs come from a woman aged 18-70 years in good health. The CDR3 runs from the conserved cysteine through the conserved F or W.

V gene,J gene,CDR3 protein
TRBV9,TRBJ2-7,CASSPSLGPSGEQYF
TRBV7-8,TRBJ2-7,CASSFGQGASEQYF
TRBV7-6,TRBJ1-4,CASSHRGSNEKLFF
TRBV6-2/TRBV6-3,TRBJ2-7,CASSSGGEQYF
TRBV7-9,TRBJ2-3,CASTPQGARDTQYF
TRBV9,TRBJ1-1,CASSVVPVFGNMNTEAFF
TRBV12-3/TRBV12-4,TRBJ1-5,CASTTGSNQPQHF
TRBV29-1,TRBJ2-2,CSVVPMMTGGIGELFF
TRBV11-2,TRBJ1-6,CASSWDRDNSPLHF
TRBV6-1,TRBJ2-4,CASSPLAGLAKNIQYF
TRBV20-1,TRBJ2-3,CSAAGLAGGDFTDTQYF
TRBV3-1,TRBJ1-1,CASTMTGEYTEAFF
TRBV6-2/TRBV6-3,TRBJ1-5,CASSSGQPQHF
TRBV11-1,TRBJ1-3,CASSGLFIAGPSGNTIYF
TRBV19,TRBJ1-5,CASSIGQAIGPQHF
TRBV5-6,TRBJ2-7,CASSLVPLPSRAYEQYF
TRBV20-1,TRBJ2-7,CSAGLAGIDYEQYF
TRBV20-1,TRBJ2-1,CSAQRSAGGFGENEQFF
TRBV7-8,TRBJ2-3,CASSWFVGGTDTQYF
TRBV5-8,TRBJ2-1,CASSLFAFSYNEQFF
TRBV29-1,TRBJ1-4,CSHTWGEKLFF
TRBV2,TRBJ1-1,CASSEWGTGGVSTEAFF
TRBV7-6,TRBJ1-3,CASSLEVGNSGNTIYF
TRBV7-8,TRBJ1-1,CASSRDTMNTEAFF